These T cell receptor beta chains were read from a single sample in a study of early T cells in non-severe SARS-CoV-2 infection. TCRdb ran MiXCR on the 5' RACE reads and lists one entry per CDR3 protein. The sample lists some 64,000 distinct CDR3 sequences, 20% to 25% occurring once. The starting material was whole blood, obtained at baseline. The receptors here all came from an adult who was a healthcare worker with PCR-confirmed SARS-CoV-2 infection or an uninfected control (not recorded which). The CDR3 runs from the conserved cysteine through the conserved F or W. Each record gives: V gene, J gene, clone size, D gene, CDR3 DNA, CDR3 protein. D genes are given only for firm matches. Part of the rows lack a size; the others show once, few, many or a class for expanded clones.

v_gene: TRBV20-1
j_gene: TRBJ2-3
abundance: NA
d_gene: TRBD2
CDR3nt: TGCAGTGCTAGAGTACTAGCGTCAGATACGCAGTATTTT
CDR3aa: CSARVLASDTQYF

v_gene: TRBV7-8
j_gene: TRBJ2-3
abundance: few
d_gene: TRBD2
CDR3nt: TGTGCCAGCAGCCCCATCGAGCGGGGGGCGTACACAGATACGCAGTATTTT
CDR3aa: CASSPIERGAYTDTQYF

v_gene: TRBV27
j_gene: TRBJ1-2
abundance: few
d_gene: NA
CDR3nt: TGTGCCAGCAGTTTATCGAGAGGTAGTGGCGGCTACACCTTC
CDR3aa: CASSLSRGSGGYTF

v_gene: TRBV11-3
j_gene: TRBJ2-5
abundance: NA
d_gene: NA
CDR3nt: TGTGCCAGCAGCTTTACGGGGCAAGAGACCCAGTACTTC
CDR3aa: CASSFTGQETQYF

v_gene: TRBV6-5
j_gene: TRBJ1-1
abundance: few
d_gene: TRBD1
CDR3nt: TGTGCCAGCAGCCGCCTGACAGGGGGCTATGAAGCTTTCTTT
CDR3aa: CASSRLTGGYEAFF

v_gene: TRBV3-1
j_gene: TRBJ1-5
abundance: NA
d_gene: NA
CDR3nt: TGTGCCAGCAGCCAAGCAGGGAGCAATCAGCCCCAGCATTTT
CDR3aa: CASSQAGSNQPQHF

v_gene: TRBV10-2
j_gene: TRBJ1-1
abundance: few
d_gene: NA
CDR3nt: TGCGCCAGCAGTGAGTCCGGGGGGACTGAAGCTTTCTTT
CDR3aa: CASSESGGTEAFF

v_gene: TRBV7-9
j_gene: TRBJ2-5
abundance: NA
d_gene: NA
CDR3nt: TGTGCCACCGGTGGCGAGACCCAGTACTTC
CDR3aa: CATGGETQYF

v_gene: TRBV2
j_gene: TRBJ2-3
abundance: many
d_gene: NA
CDR3nt: TGTGCCAGCAGTGAAGGTCAGGCCACAGATACGCAGTATTTT
CDR3aa: CASSEGQATDTQYF

v_gene: TRBV12-3/TRBV12-4
j_gene: TRBJ1-2
abundance: NA
d_gene: NA
CDR3nt: TGTGCCAGCAGTTCGGGGGCACTTAACTATGGCTACACCTTC
CDR3aa: CASSSGALNYGYTF

v_gene: TRBV29-1
j_gene: TRBJ1-2
abundance: NA
d_gene: NA
CDR3nt: TGCAGCCACCTCCGGGACGGTTATGGCTACACCTTC
CDR3aa: CSHLRDGYGYTF

v_gene: TRBV5-1
j_gene: TRBJ1-2
abundance: NA
d_gene: TRBD1
CDR3nt: TGCGCCAGCAGCTCCCTACTAGGGGGCGCGGGCGGCTACACCTTC
CDR3aa: CASSSLLGGAGGYTF

v_gene: TRBV7-3
j_gene: TRBJ1-2
abundance: NA
d_gene: NA
CDR3nt: TGTGCCAGCAGCCCCAAGTCTGCGCCGGGGGGCTACACCTTC
CDR3aa: CASSPKSAPGGYTF

v_gene: TRBV15
j_gene: TRBJ2-7
abundance: few
d_gene: NA
CDR3nt: TGTGCCACCAGCAGAGAACGGAGGCCCTCCTACGAGCAGTACTTC
CDR3aa: CATSRERRPSYEQYF

v_gene: TRBV6-6
j_gene: TRBJ1-6
abundance: few
d_gene: NA
CDR3nt: TGTGCCAGCAGTTACAAACAGGGACGTTCACCCCTCCACTTT
CDR3aa: CASSYKQGRSPLHF

v_gene: TRBV2
j_gene: TRBJ1-2
abundance: few
d_gene: NA
CDR3nt: TGTGCCAGCAATGTAGCTAACTATGGCTACACCTTC
CDR3aa: CASNVANYGYTF

v_gene: TRBV2
j_gene: TRBJ2-1
abundance: NA
d_gene: NA
CDR3nt: TGTGCCAGCAGAACTTGGGATGAGCAGTTCTTC
CDR3aa: CASRTWDEQFF

v_gene: TRBV10-1
j_gene: TRBJ2-2
abundance: NA
d_gene: TRBD1
CDR3nt: TGCGCCAGCAGTGCAGCTTCCGGACAGGGAATCGGGGAGCTGTTTTTT
CDR3aa: CASSAASGQGIGELFF

v_gene: TRBV12-3/TRBV12-4
j_gene: TRBJ1-2
abundance: NA
d_gene: TRBD1
CDR3nt: TGTGCCAGCAGTGACTCAGGGGGCCGTGGCTACACCTTC
CDR3aa: CASSDSGGRGYTF

v_gene: TRBV29-1
j_gene: TRBJ2-1
abundance: few
d_gene: TRBD2
CDR3nt: TGCAGCGTCGCGGGGGGAGATGAGCAGTTCTTC
CDR3aa: CSVAGGDEQFF

v_gene: TRBV6-4
j_gene: TRBJ1-1
abundance: NA
d_gene: NA
CDR3nt: TGTGCCAGCAGTAGAACGGGGGGCTCCGAAGCTTTCTTT
CDR3aa: CASSRTGGSEAFF

v_gene: TRBV5-1
j_gene: TRBJ2-1
abundance: NA
d_gene: TRBD2
CDR3nt: TGCGCCAGCAGCTTGGTAGCGGGGGAATCCTACAATGAGCAGTTCTTC
CDR3aa: CASSLVAGESYNEQFF

v_gene: TRBV30
j_gene: TRBJ1-3
abundance: once
d_gene: NA
CDR3nt: TGTGCCTGGATGGACTCTGAAAACACCATATATTTT
CDR3aa: CAWMDSENTIYF

v_gene: TRBV3-1
j_gene: TRBJ2-7
abundance: NA
d_gene: NA
CDR3nt: TGTGCCAGCAGCCAAGTAGAGGGGTACGAGCAGTACTTC
CDR3aa: CASSQVEGYEQYF

v_gene: TRBV7-9
j_gene: TRBJ2-3
abundance: few
d_gene: NA
CDR3nt: TGTGCCAGCAGTCATGGACAGACCGAAATCGGCACAGATACGCAGTATTTT
CDR3aa: CASSHGQTEIGTDTQYF

v_gene: TRBV3-1
j_gene: TRBJ1-1
abundance: few
d_gene: TRBD1
CDR3nt: TGTGCCAGCAGCCAAAGAACCGGGACAGGGGTCACTGAAGCTTTCTTT
CDR3aa: CASSQRTGTGVTEAFF

v_gene: TRBV7-9
j_gene: TRBJ2-6
abundance: many
d_gene: NA
CDR3nt: TGTGCCAGCAGCCCACGCAGCGCCGGGGCCAACGTCCTGACTTTC
CDR3aa: CASSPRSAGANVLTF

v_gene: TRBV12-3/TRBV12-4
j_gene: TRBJ1-1
abundance: few
d_gene: NA
CDR3nt: TGTGCCAGCAGTTTAAGGCAGCTCGGTGAAGCTTTCTTT
CDR3aa: CASSLRQLGEAFF

v_gene: TRBV19
j_gene: TRBJ2-3
abundance: NA
d_gene: NA
CDR3nt: TGTGCCAGTAGTACCCGACTAGCAGATACGCAGTATTTT
CDR3aa: CASSTRLADTQYF

v_gene: TRBV5-6
j_gene: TRBJ2-1
abundance: NA
d_gene: NA
CDR3nt: TGTGCCAGCAGCTTGGGAGTGGAGGCAGGGCGCTACTCCTACAATGAGCAGTTCTTC
CDR3aa: CASSLGVEAGRYSYNEQFF

v_gene: TRBV29-1
j_gene: TRBJ2-1
abundance: NA
d_gene: NA
CDR3nt: TGCAGCGTTGACCGGACTCCCTACAATGAGCAGTTCTTC
CDR3aa: CSVDRTPYNEQFF

v_gene: TRBV28
j_gene: TRBJ1-5
abundance: few
d_gene: NA
CDR3nt: TGTGCCAGCATCTCCAAGCAGACGGTCTCCAATCAGCCCCAGCATTTT
CDR3aa: CASISKQTVSNQPQHF

v_gene: TRBV3-2
j_gene: TRBJ2-5
abundance: NA
d_gene: NA
CDR3nt: TGTGCCAGCAGCCGAAAGAGCGGGGTCCAAGAGACCCAGTACTTC
CDR3aa: CASSRKSGVQETQYF

v_gene: TRBV14
j_gene: TRBJ2-1
abundance: NA
d_gene: NA
CDR3nt: TGTGCCAGCAGTCAGATGGATGAGCAGTTCTTC
CDR3aa: CASSQMDEQFF